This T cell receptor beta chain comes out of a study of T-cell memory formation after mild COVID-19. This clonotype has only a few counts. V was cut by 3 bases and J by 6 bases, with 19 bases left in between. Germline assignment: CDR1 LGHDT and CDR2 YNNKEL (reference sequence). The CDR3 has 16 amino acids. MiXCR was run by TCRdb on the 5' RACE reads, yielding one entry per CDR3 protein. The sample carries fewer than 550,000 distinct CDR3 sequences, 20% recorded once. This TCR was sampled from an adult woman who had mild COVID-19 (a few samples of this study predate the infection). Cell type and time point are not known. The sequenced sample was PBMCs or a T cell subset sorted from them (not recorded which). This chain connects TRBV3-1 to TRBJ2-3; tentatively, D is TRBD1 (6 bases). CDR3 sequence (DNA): TGTGCCAGCAGCCAGTGGACAGATAGATTAGGGGATACGCAGTATTTT. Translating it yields CASSQWTDRLGDTQYF.